A selection of T cell receptor beta chains follows, all from one sample in a study of Graves' ophthalmopathy and Graves' hyperthyroidism. From the multiplex PCR reads, TCRdb called clonotypes with MiXCR, one entry per CDR3 protein. The sample yields more than 150,000 distinct CDR3 sequences, 30% to 45% seen once. Sequenced sample: peripheral blood. All receptors come from a middle-aged woman with Graves' ophthalmopathy. Both conserved end residues are part of each CDR3.

j_gene: TRBJ2-7
v_gene: TRBV7-2
CDR3aa: CASSYRDLGGTEQYF

j_gene: TRBJ1-2
v_gene: TRBV30
CDR3aa: CAWSVNPNYGYTF

j_gene: TRBJ2-5
v_gene: TRBV19
CDR3aa: CASRGGNGETQYF

j_gene: TRBJ1-5
v_gene: TRBV12-3/TRBV12-4
CDR3aa: CASTVPGSNQPQHF

j_gene: TRBJ2-7
v_gene: TRBV11-3
CDR3aa: CASSSDRSRTYEQYF

j_gene: TRBJ2-5
v_gene: TRBV4-1
CDR3aa: CASSQDLSGGDETQYF

j_gene: TRBJ1-2
v_gene: TRBV7-2
CDR3aa: CASSPRAGDYGYTF

j_gene: TRBJ1-2
v_gene: TRBV15
CDR3aa: CATSMTGLMGYTF

j_gene: TRBJ2-7
v_gene: TRBV7-8
CDR3aa: CASRDREAGEQYF

j_gene: TRBJ2-5
v_gene: TRBV7-6
CDR3aa: CASSLEGSSGRQETQYF

j_gene: TRBJ2-5
v_gene: TRBV2
CDR3aa: CASSSTGGYQPQETQYF

j_gene: TRBJ2-7
v_gene: TRBV29-1
CDR3aa: CSVTTGGLDEQYF

j_gene: TRBJ1-5
v_gene: TRBV6-1
CDR3aa: CASSGGQGSNQPQHF

j_gene: TRBJ2-7
v_gene: TRBV10-3
CDR3aa: CAIRPGLAGGPLEQYF

j_gene: TRBJ2-5
v_gene: TRBV6-2/TRBV6-3
CDR3aa: CASSYSGRTRETQYF

j_gene: TRBJ1-2
v_gene: TRBV6-1
CDR3aa: CASGLPGQGAGYTF

j_gene: TRBJ1-2
v_gene: TRBV6-1
CDR3aa: CASILTGSSGYTF

j_gene: TRBJ2-4
v_gene: TRBV6-5
CDR3aa: CASSYSSRGNIQYF

j_gene: TRBJ2-7
v_gene: TRBV18
CDR3aa: CASSPNRQAPEQYF

j_gene: TRBJ2-6
v_gene: TRBV25-1
CDR3aa: CASSDQAAGVSGANVLTF

j_gene: TRBJ1-2
v_gene: TRBV7-8
CDR3aa: CASSLSGATLDYGYTF

j_gene: TRBJ1-1
v_gene: TRBV6-4
CDR3aa: CASSEKAVKNTEAFF